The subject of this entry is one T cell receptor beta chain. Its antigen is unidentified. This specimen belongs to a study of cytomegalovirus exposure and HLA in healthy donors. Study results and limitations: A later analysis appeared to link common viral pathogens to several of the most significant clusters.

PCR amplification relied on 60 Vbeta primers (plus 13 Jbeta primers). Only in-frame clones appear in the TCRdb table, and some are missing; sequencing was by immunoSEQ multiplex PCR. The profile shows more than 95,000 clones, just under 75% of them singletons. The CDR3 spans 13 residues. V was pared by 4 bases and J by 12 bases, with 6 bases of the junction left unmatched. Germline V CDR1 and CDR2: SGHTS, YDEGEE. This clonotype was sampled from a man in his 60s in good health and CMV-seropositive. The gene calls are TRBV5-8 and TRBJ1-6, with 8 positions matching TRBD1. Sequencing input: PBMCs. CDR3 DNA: TGTGCCAGCAGCCCGGGACAGGCCCGACCCCTCCACTTT. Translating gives CASSPGQARPLHF.